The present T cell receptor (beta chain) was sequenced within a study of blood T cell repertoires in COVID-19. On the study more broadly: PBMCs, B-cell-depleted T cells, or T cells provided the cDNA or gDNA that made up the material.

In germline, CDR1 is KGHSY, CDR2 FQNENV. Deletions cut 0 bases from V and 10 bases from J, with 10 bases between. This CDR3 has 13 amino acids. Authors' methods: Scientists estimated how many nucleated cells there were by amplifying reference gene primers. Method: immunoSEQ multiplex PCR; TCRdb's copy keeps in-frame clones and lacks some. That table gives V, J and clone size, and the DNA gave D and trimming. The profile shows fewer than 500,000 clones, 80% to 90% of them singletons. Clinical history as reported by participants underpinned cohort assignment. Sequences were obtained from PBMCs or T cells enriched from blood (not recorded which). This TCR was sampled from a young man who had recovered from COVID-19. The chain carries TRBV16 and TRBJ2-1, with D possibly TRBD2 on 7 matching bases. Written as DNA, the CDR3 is TGTGCCAGCAGCCAATCGGGGGGGACAGAGCAGTTCTTC. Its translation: CASSQSGGTEQFF.